This TCR beta chain was retrieved from a study of control samples from healthy donors and cancer patients. Generated by immunoSEQ multiplex PCR, the TCRdb table keeps only in-frame clones and is missing some. The table lists about 160,000 clones, more than 85% of them singletons, with roughly 0.7% in the top ten. V shed 1 base and J shed 0 bases, with 7 bases lying between them. This CDR3 comprises 15 residues. Germline CDR1 reads LGHDT; CDR2 reads YNNKEL (reference sequence). The sequence came from a woman aged 25 to 39 in good health. The chain is built from TRBV3-1 (or the pseudogene TRBV3-2) and TRBJ2-4; unclear D gene. The sequencing input was blood. In nucleotides, the CDR3 is TGTGCCAGCAGCCAAGGACTTCTAGCCAAAAACATTCAGTACTTC. The encoded protein is CASSQGLLAKNIQYF.